The TCR beta chain under discussion was sequenced for a study of blood T cell repertoires in COVID-19. The wider study: Samples came from the United States, Italy and Spain, spanning acute and convalescent COVID-19. T cells, B-cell-depleted T cells, or PBMCs provided the cDNA or gDNA that served as material.

Authors' methods: Estimates of nucleated cell counts were drawn from the amplification of reference gene primers. TCRdb's table, derived via immunoSEQ multiplex PCR, lists solely in-frame clones and lacks some. V, J and clone size are taken as reported in that table, and D and trimming were inferred from the DNA itself. The sample lists 12,000 to 15,000 clones, about 69% occurring once. Per the germline V gene, CDR1 is PRHDT and CDR2 is FYEKMQ (reference sequence). The ends were cut back, 2 bases at V and 6 bases at J, with 8 bases in the middle. The CDR3 loop spans 12 amino acids. The sequence came from a man aged 55 to 70 with acute or convalescent COVID-19. The J gene is TRBJ2-7, the V gene TRBV13; no clear D gene. Sequencing was done on a sample of peripheral blood. In nucleotides, the CDR3 is TGTGCCAGCAGCTTATTCCCTTCCGAGCAGTACTTC. This encodes CASSLFPSEQYF. The full variable domain, in which reference TRBV13 and TRBJ2-7 provide the parts outside the CDR3, is AAGVIQSPRHLIKEKRETATLKCYPIPRHDTVYWYQQGPGQDPQFLISFYEKMQSDKGSIPDRFSAQQFSDYHSELNMSSLELGDSALYFCASSLFPSEQYFGPGTRLTVT.